Described below is a single TCR beta chain sequence and its context. This specimen comes from a study of technical replicates of blood from several donors. Clones were read by immunoSEQ multiplex PCR, and TCRdb kept only the in-frame ones, dropping some. The sample holds around 58,000 clones, approximately 86% seen once. The germline V gene has CDR1 KGHSH and CDR2 LQKENI. The V gene lost 2 bases and the J gene lost 7 bases, with 9 bases spanning the gap. CDR3 length: 13 residues. The source material was PBMCs. The clonotype originates from a human donor in good health. Some clones in this sample may be carry-over from other donors' samples. This chain connects TRBV18 to TRBJ2-1; D is perhaps TRBD1 (6 bases). CDR3 sequence: CASSPEQGNEQFF. Here the CDR3 DNA reads TGTGCCAGCTCACCAGAACAGGGAAATGAGCAGTTCTTC. The full variable domain, with the rest looked up from reference TRBV18 and TRBJ2-1, is NAGVMQNPRHLVRRRGQEARLRCSPMKGHSHVYWYRQLPEEGLKFMVYLQKENIIDESGMPKERFSAEFPKEGPSILRIQQVVRGDSAAYFCASSPEQGNEQFFGPGTRLTVL.